The T cell receptor (beta chain) under discussion was sequenced for a study of shared clonotypes between healthy human individuals. Naive CD8 isolation took CD45RO-negative cells positively selected for CCR7 and excluded terminally differentiated effector memory CD45RA+ cells. This CDR3 region has 15 residues. Germline assignment: CDR1 MNHEY and CDR2 SMNVEV (reference sequence). V was clipped by 3 bases and J by 2 bases, with 12 bases between them. Assay used: immunoSEQ multiplex PCR; TCRdb lists only in-frame clones, some missing. The sample has roughly 2,000,000 clones; approximately 94% are singletons.

Material for sequencing was naive CD8+ T cells sorted from blood. The chain carries TRBV27 and TRBJ2-3, with D tentatively TRBD2 (6 bases). The clonotype comes from a man between 18 and 29 years old in good health. CDR3 DNA sequence: TGTGCCAGCAGTTTTTTAGGGACTTCCACAGATACGCAGTATTTT. This encodes CASSFLGTSTDTQYF.